This paragraph reports one T cell receptor beta chain. It lacks a known antigen. Per-nucleotide qualities are absent, and no much larger clonotype sits a single base away. In total, roughly 670 healthy bone marrow donors made up the cohort. At the time of sampling, every cohort member was nominally healthy, though immune exposures that went unrecorded were likely present. The donor was CMV seronegative and was included in the group of 352 seronegative cohort members. Each donor provided a peripheral blood sample, and peripheral blood mononuclear cells were used for TCR beta sequencing. The Qiagen DNeasy Blood Extraction Kit was used to extract genomic DNA from the blood cell samples. The data derive from a study of cytomegalovirus exposure and HLA in healthy donors (dated by TCRdb to 2015 to 2018). Study-wide context: An earlier analysis of 587 of the donors reported 276 Gb of sequence data and 90 million to 120 million unique TCR beta sequences obtained from about 170 million T cells. Every repertoire in the discovery cohort had been generated on one and the same sequencing platform. Among roughly 370 genotyped donors of the cohort, an average of roughly 240,000 unique TCR beta nucleotide sequences were sequenced per donor, around 20% of them non-productive. About 330 gigabases of sequencing data and 70 million to 95 million unique TCR sequences made up an early release that covered about 640 HLA-typed donors. Rather than using new phenotypic data, the later analysis identified candidate immune exposures from TCR beta sequences and from how often those sequences occurred across donors. The study aimed to test whether cataloging public T cell receptors could reveal signatures of past pathogen exposure. Genome-wide SNP genotypes for about three fifths of the 666 donors were used in a later genetic analysis, which treated that subset as a discovery cohort. In addition to the first cohort of roughly 700 subjects, a separate validation cohort of under 150 different subjects was used. Of the roughly 400 genotyped donors, less than 90% were placed in the genetic ancestry cluster associated with self-reported Caucasian donors. In a later analysis, previously published TCR beta repertoires from fewer than 750 donors were re-analyzed and high-resolution HLA genotyping was added so that TCR occurrence patterns could be studied. Class I and class II HLA loci were covered by the typing at four-digit resolution. Typing coverage differed by locus: A, B, C, DRB1 and DQB1 were typed in roughly 629-640 donors, DQA1 in approximately 520, DPA1 in 600 to 610, and DPB1 in about 450. An earlier analysis of 587 of the donors used high-throughput TCR beta sequencing to judge whether each TCR beta V gene segment behaved as functional or pseudogenic. The study used immunosequencing to profile the T cell repertoires of several hundred subjects and linked those repertoires to cytomegalovirus serostatus. To predict cytomegalovirus infection status, the study combined high-throughput TCR immunosequencing, statistical association of individual TCRs with disease status, and machine learning. Because of strong linkage in the cohort, a handful of DR-DQ haplotypes were treated as single units for association and clustering. Donor age, sex, ethnicity and CMV serostatus were collected together with the repertoire data.

Germline trimming: 0 bases from V, 9 bases from J; junction bases outside gene matches: 6. CDR1 and CDR2, looked up from the germline V gene (reference sequence), are MNHEY and SMNVEV. The CDR3, cysteine through phenylalanine, is 16 amino acids long. Kept here is only the CDR3 DNA, which spans 48 bases and is read in frame from base 1. General findings and caveats noted by the study authors: In vitro tests confirmed that three of the cytomegalovirus-associated TCR beta chains recognize cytomegalovirus antigens. While some public TCRs were present in many individuals, most TCR sequences turned up only very rarely across donors. Because counts were too low, 15 to 20 rarely observed V segments, including chromosome 9 orphons, were excluded from the earlier analysis of 587 of the donors. CMV serostatus was the only immune exposure information available for the cohort. A group of highly shared sequence variants was considered likely to be a technical artifact of the sequencing pipeline. In a later genetic analysis, fewer N-insertions in productive TCRs were reported among donors in an Asian-associated ancestry cluster than the approximately 710-donor mean. According to a later analysis, TCR association rates differed among HLA loci, with DRB1 alleles showing the most associated TCRs and HLA-C alleles showing the fewest. An association between a missense DCLRE1C variant and V-gene and J-gene trimming of TCR beta chains was found in a later genetic analysis and replicated in an independent cohort. This cohort had only TCR beta chains sequenced, and the lack of alpha or paired-chain data limited which features could be detected. In an earlier analysis of about 600 of the donors, most TCR beta V segments appeared in productive rearrangements about 87% or about 30% of the time, broadly matching IMGT annotations. Several of the top co-occurrence clusters appeared to be linked to parvovirus B19, influenza, CMV and Epstein-Barr virus, according to a later analysis. Presence/absence analyses assumed roughly uniform sequencing depth across donors, an assumption that may not hold. When HLA alleles, especially DR and DQ, strongly co-occurred, TCR associations were difficult to assign to individual alleles. Compared with equally common non-associated chains, HLA-associated TCR beta chains in a later analysis were more clonally expanded and had lower generation probabilities. According to a later analysis, most CMV-associated TCR beta chains appeared to be HLA-restricted, and the HLA associations seemed to be driven largely by CMV exposure. A later analysis associated some 17,000 TCR beta sequences with specific HLA alleles at a false discovery rate of 0.05. According to the authors, the approach could potentially be generalized to other disease states and immunological phenotypes. Correlated functional status among segregating V segments might be attributable to linkage disequilibrium, but an unknown experimental factor could not be ruled out. The classifier was reported to diagnose cytomegalovirus status with high specificity and sensitivity in both the original cohort and the validation cohort. Some IMGT-functional V segments, including TRBV6-2 and TRBV6-3, could not be distinguished by the 87-base-pair reads and were therefore excluded. Because some donors lacked HLA typing at each locus, the association tests relied only on the typed subset. In the study, about 150 TCR beta chains were listed as associated with cytomegalovirus. A further reported finding was that TCR beta sequences accurately predicted the HLA-A and HLA-B alleles for most subjects in the first cohort.

Library prep was done by the immunoSEQ multiplex PCR assay. The multiplex PCR relied on a mix of 60 forward primers for TCR Vbeta segments and 13 reverse primers for TCR Jbeta segments. The CDR3 region of rearranged TCR beta genes was amplified from genomic DNA with a multiplex PCR assay. The Illumina HiSeq System was used to sequence the amplified TCR beta libraries as 87-base-pair reads. The study's processing was this. A later analysis counted tens of millions of unique TCR beta chains across the 650 to 800 repertoires, and around 12 million of these chains were shared by at least two donors. Raw reads were error-corrected and collapsed into unique sequences with a nearest-neighbor algorithm that merged closely related sequences to remove PCR and sequencing errors. Alignment of CDR3 sequences to IMGT reference sequences was used to assign V, D and J gene segments. Each retained sequence needed at least a six-nucleotide match to both a V gene segment and a J gene segment. A rearrangement counted as productive if the CDR3 had no stop codons and remained in frame with V and J, and every other rearrangement counted as non-productive. Following IMGT convention, CDR3 was defined as the stretch from the second conserved V-encoded cysteine up to the conserved J-encoded phenylalanine. The earlier analysis of a few hundred of the donors excluded any sequence lacking an unambiguous match to a single V gene segment. An earlier analysis of around 600 of the donors classified V segments as functional when productive rearrangements were above 56.7% and as segregating when the standard deviation between donors was above 5%. A statistical classification framework was built to diagnose cytomegalovirus status from the catalog of TCR beta chain sequences. V and J gene assignment, in a later analysis, came from comparing TCR nucleotide sequences with IMGT/GENE-DB human TR gene sequences. In a later analysis, CDR3 sequences and most-parsimonious VDJ recombination scenarios were assigned using the TCRdist pipeline. In a later analysis, every TCR beta chain was defined by the combination of its CDR3 amino acid sequence and its V-gene family, and reads without a unique V-gene family were dropped. As a way to deal with suspected cross-contamination and a sequencing artifact, a later analysis dropped 500 to 700 nucleotide sequences that were highly shared and had low generation probability. In a later analysis, a clonal expansion index was calculated for each public chain from normalized within-repertoire ranks of inferred template counts. A later analysis computed generation probabilities with a VDJ recombination model fitted to out-of-frame rearrangements, and checked the results against IGoR. In a later analysis, TCR-TCR, TCR-HLA and TCR-CMV co-occurrence was scored with hypergeometric tests, and a repertoire-size bias correction was applied to TCR pairs. To estimate false discovery rates, a later analysis permuted the HLA or CMV assignments 20 times. In a later analysis, co-occurring TCRs were grouped using DBSCAN, and TCRdist sequence similarity was added for clustering within HLA-allele-positive subsets. Co-occurrence clustering excluded repertoires with fewer than 30,000 or more than 120,000 public chains, plus five with anomalous nucleotide sharing. In its TCRdb copy, this immuneACCESS table keeps in-frame sequences only and misses some clones. Where compared with another copy, unresolved V genes explain less than half of these, and the others have no known cause. The D gene and trimming were derived from the DNA, and the V and J assignments and clone size from that table. The sample table records 210,000 or so clones; 75% to 90% of these occur just once. More than 0.6% of the sample belongs to the ten largest clones.

The sequence was collected from a boy between 2 and 10 years old in good health and CMV-seronegative. This chain joins TRBV27 to TRBJ2-1, and 12 bases in between align with TRBD2. Source material: PBMCs. The CDR3 reads CASSLSPSGGAFEQFF. The nucleotide sequence is given as TGTGCCAGCAGTTTATCGCCTAGCGGGGGGGCTTTTGAGCAGTTCTTC.